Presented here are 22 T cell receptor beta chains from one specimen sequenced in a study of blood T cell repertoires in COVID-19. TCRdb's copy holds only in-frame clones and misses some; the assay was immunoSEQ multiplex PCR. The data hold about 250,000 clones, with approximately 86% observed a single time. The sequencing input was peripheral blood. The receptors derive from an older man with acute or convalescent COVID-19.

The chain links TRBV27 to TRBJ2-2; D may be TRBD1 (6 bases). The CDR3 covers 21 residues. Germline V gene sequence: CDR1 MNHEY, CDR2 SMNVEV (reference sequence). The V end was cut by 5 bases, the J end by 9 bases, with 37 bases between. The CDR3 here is CASSPLFYSIPFFRTVRELFF. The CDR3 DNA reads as TGTGCCAGCAGTCCCCTATTCTATTCTATTCCGTTCTTTCGGACAGTCCGGGAGCTGTTTTTT.

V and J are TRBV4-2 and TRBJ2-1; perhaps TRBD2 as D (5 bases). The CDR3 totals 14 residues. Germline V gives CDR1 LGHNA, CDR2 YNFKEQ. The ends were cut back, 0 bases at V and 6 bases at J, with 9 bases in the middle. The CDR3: CASSQDTRPNEQFF. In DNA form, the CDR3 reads TGTGCCAGCAGCCAAGATACTAGACCCAATGAGCAGTTCTTC.

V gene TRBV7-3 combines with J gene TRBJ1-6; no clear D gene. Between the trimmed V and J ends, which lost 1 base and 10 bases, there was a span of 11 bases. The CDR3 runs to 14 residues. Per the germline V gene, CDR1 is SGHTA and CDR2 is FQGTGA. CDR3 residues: CASSLIGSHSPLHF. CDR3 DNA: TGTGCCAGCAGCTTAATCGGGTCCCACTCACCCCTCCACTTT.

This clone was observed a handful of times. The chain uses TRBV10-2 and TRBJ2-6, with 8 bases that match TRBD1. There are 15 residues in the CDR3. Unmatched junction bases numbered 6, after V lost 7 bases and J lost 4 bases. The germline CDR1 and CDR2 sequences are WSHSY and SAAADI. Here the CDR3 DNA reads TGCGCCAGCACCGACAGGGGATCGGGGGCCAACGTCCTGACTTTC. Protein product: CASTDRGSGANVLTF.

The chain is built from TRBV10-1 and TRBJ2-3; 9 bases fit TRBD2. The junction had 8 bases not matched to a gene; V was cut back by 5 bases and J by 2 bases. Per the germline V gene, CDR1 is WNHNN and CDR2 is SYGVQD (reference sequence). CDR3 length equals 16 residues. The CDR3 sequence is CASSRGTSKVTDTQYF. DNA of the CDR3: TGCGCCAGCAGTCGGGGGACTAGCAAGGTCACAGATACGCAGTATTTT.

This CDR3 reads CASNSGRGDNEQFF. The CDR3 bases are TGTGCCAGCAATAGCGGGAGAGGAGACAATGAGCAGTTCTTC. The chain recombines TRBV2 with TRBJ2-1, with 9 positions matching TRBD2. The V segment lost 7 bases and the J segment 5 bases; nucleotides outside the gene matches: 6. There are 14 residues in the CDR3. Germline V gives CDR1 SNHLY, CDR2 FYNNEI.

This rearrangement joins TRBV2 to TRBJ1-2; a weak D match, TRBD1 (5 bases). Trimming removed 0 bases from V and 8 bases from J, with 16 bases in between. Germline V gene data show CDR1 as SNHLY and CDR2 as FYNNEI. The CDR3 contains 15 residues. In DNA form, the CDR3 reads TGTGCCAGCAGTGAAGCGCTTCAGGGCTTCCGGGGCTACACCTTC. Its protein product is CASSEALQGFRGYTF.

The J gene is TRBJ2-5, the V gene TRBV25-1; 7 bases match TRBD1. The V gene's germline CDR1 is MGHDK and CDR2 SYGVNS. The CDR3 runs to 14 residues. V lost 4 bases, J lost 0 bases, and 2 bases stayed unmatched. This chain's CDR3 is CASSGDSYQETQYF. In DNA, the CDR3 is TGTGCCAGCAGTGGGGACAGTTACCAAGAGACCCAGTACTTC.

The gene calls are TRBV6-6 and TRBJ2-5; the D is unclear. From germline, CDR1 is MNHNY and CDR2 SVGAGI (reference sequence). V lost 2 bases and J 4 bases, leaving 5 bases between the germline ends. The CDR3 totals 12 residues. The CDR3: CASSYTGETQYF. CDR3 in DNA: TGTGCCAGCAGTTACACGGGAGAGACCCAGTACTTC.

CDR3 DNA: TGTGCCAGCAGTTTATCCCGGACAGGGCCGTTTACCGGGGAGCTGTTTTTT. Its protein product is CASSLSRTGPFTGELFF. V and J are TRBV27 and TRBJ2-2; 8 nucleotides agree with TRBD1. The CDR3 extends over 17 amino acids. V gave up 0 bases and J gave up 5 bases; unmatched junction bases: 8. Germline values: CDR1 MNHEY, CDR2 SMNVEV (reference sequence).

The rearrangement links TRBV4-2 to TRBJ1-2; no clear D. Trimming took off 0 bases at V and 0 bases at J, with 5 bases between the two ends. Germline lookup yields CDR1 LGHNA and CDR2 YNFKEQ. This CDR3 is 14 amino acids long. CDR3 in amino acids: CASSQDLTNYGYTF. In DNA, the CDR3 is TGTGCCAGCAGCCAAGATTTAACTAACTATGGCTACACCTTC.

The DNA of the CDR3 is TGTGCCAGCAGCTCCCCCCCCAGGGAGACCCAGTACTTC. This codes for CASSSPPRETQYF. V usage is TRBV11-1 and J usage is TRBJ2-5; D not resolved. Trimming removed 4 bases at V and 5 bases at J, with 11 bases between. The CDR3 contains 13 residues. Germline CDR1 SGHAT, CDR2 FQDESV (reference sequence).

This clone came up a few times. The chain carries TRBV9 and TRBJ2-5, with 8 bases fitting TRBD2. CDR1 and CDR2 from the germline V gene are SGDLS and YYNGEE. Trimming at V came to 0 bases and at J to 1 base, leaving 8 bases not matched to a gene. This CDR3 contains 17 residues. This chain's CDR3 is CASSVAPAGAIQETQYF. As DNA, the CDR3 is TGTGCCAGCAGCGTAGCACCAGCGGGGGCGATCCAAGAGACCCAGTACTTC.

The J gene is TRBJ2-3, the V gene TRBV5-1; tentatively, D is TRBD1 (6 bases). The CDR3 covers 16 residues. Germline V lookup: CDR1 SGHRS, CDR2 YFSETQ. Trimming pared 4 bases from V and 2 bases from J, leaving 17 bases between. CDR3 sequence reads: CASSREGTPFTDTQYF. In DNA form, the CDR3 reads TGCGCCAGCAGCCGAGAGGGGACACCTTTCACAGATACGCAGTATTTT.

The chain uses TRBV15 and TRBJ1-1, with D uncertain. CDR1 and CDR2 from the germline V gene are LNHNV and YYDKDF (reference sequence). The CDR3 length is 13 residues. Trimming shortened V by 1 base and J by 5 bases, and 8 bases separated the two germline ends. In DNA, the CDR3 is TGTGCCACCAGCAGAGGAGGTGGTACTGAAGCTTTCTTT. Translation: CATSRGGGTEAFF.

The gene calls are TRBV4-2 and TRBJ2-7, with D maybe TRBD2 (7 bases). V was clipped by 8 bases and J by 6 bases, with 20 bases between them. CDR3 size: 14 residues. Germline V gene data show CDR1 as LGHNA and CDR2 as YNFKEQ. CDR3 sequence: CASGPGRETGEQYF. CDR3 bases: TGTGCCAGCGGGCCGGGGCGGGAGACAGGCGAGCAGTACTTC.

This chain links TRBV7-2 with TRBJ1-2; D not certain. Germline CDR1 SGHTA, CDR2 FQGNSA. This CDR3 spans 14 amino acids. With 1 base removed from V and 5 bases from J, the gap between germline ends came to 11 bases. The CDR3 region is CASSLDYSRYGYTF. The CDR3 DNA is TGTGCCAGCAGCTTAGATTACTCTCGATATGGCTACACCTTC.

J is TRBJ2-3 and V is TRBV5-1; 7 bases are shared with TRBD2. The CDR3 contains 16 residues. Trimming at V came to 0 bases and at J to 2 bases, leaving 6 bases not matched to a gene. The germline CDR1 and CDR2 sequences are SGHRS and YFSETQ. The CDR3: CASSLVGGAPTDTQYF. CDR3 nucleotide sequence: TGCGCCAGCAGCTTGGTGGGAGGGGCCCCCACAGATACGCAGTATTTT.

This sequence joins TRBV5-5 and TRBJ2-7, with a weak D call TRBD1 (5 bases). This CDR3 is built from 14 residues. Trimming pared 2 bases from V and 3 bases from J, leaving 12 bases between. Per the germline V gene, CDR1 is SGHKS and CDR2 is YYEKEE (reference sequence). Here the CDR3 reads CASSLAGSDYEQYF. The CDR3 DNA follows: TGTGCCAGCAGCTTAGCAGGGTCCGACTACGAGCAGTACTTC.

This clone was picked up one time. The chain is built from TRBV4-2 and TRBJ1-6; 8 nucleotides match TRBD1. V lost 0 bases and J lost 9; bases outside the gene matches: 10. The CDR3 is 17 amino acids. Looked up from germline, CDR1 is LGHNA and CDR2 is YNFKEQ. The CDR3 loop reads CASSQDSQRTGLSPLHF. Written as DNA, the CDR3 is TGTGCCAGCAGCCAAGATTCTCAACGGACAGGGCTTTCACCCCTCCACTTT.

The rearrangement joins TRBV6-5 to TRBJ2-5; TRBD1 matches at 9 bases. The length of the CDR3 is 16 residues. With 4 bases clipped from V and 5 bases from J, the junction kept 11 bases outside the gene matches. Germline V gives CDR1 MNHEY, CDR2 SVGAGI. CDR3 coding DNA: TGTGCCAGCAGTTCCCTTGGACAGGGGCCCATGGAGACCCAGTACTTC. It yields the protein CASSSLGQGPMETQYF.

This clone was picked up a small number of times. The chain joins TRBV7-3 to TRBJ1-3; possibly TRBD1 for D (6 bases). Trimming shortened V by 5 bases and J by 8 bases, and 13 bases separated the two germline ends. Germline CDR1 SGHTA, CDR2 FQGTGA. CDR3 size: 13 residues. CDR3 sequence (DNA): TGTGCCAGCAGCATCCAGGGGTCAGACACCATATATTTT. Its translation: CASSIQGSDTIYF.